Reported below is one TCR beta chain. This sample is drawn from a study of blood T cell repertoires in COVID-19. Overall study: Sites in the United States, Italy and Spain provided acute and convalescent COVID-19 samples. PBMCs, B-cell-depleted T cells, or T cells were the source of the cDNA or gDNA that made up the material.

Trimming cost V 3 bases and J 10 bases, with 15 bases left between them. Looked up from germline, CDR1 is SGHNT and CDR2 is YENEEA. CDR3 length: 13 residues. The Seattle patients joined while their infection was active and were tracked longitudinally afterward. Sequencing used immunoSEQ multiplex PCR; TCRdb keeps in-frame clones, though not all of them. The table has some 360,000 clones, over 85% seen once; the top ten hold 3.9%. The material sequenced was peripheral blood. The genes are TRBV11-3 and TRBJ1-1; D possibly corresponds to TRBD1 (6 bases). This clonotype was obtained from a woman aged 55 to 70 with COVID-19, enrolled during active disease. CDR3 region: CASSFGQFERAFF. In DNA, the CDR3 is TGTGCCAGCAGCTTCGGACAGTTCGAGAGAGCTTTCTTT.